What follows are 30 T cell receptor beta chains derived from one specimen sequenced in a study of T cell responses to AZD1222 COVID-19 vaccine. Profiling relied on immunoSEQ multiplex PCR, and the TCRdb table lists in-frame clones only, not all of them. The table records approximately 190,000 clones, approximately 95% of them present only once. Sequencing was performed on peripheral blood, taken 28 days after the second AZD1222 dose. The source of these receptors is an adult who received the AZD1222 COVID-19 vaccine.

The rearrangement links TRBV6-5 to TRBJ1-3; TRBD1 agrees at 10 bases. The CDR3 is 16 residues long. Germline loops: CDR1 MNHEY, CDR2 SVGAGI. V lost 3 bases, J lost 4 bases, and 6 bases stayed unmatched. The CDR3 region has the DNA TGTGCCAGCAGTTATCTAGGACAGGGGGGAGGAAACACCATATATTTT. It is translated as CASSYLGQGGGNTIYF.

The genes are TRBV5-6 and TRBJ1-4; no clear D gene. The CDR3 spans 14 residues. V was trimmed by 4 bases and J by 2 bases, leaving 9 bases between them. The germline V gene encodes CDR1 SGHDT and CDR2 YYEEEE. The CDR3 coding sequence is TGTGCCAGCAGCCCAGGTACCACTAATGAAAAACTGTTTTTT. Encoded protein: CASSPGTTNEKLFF.

The chain links TRBV7-9 to TRBJ1-4; D is unclear. Trimming shortened V by 3 bases and J by 5 bases, and 10 bases separated the two germline ends. There are 14 residues in the CDR3. The V gene's germline CDR1 is SEHNR and CDR2 FQNEAQ (reference sequence). CDR3 amino acids: CASSLRQRNEKLFF. Written as DNA, the CDR3 is TGTGCCAGCAGCTTGAGGCAGAGAAATGAAAAACTGTTTTTT.

The chain employs TRBV11-3 and TRBJ2-4, with a weak D call TRBD2 (6 bases). Trimming took off 4 bases at V and 0 bases at J, with 7 bases between the two ends. The CDR3 length is 14 residues. Germline V gene lookup returns CDR1 SGHNT and CDR2 YENEEA. The CDR3 nucleotides are TGTGCCAGCAGCTCGGGACTAGCCAAAAACATTCAGTACTTC. Its translation is CASSSGLAKNIQYF.

V is TRBV7-8 and J is TRBJ1-1; 11 nucleotides line up with TRBD1. The germline CDR1 and CDR2 sequences are SGHVS and FQNEAQ. The CDR3 has 16 amino acids. V lost 5 bases to trimming and J lost 7 bases; unmatched junction nucleotides: 12. The CDR3 DNA is TGTGCCAGCAGCGCCCGGGACAGGGGGTACCGTCTTGAAGCTTTCTTT. Translated, it gives CASSARDRGYRLEAFF.

This clone occurred a few times. The same CDR3 arises from other DNA sequences in this sample as well. The chain recombines TRBV2 with TRBJ1-6, with 7 bases aligning to TRBD1. The CDR3 consists of 17 residues. The junction had 6 bases not matched to a gene; V was cut back by 4 bases and J by 0 bases. Germline V gives CDR1 SNHLY, CDR2 FYNNEI. For the CDR3, the DNA is TGTGCCAGCAGTGGGGGGGGACAGAGCTCCTATAATTCACCCCTCCACTTT. This encodes CASSGGGQSSYNSPLHF.

The CDR3, as DNA: TGTGCCAGCAGTTCCGGGGCGGGGCTTTCCTACAATGAGCAGTTCTTC. It is translated as CASSSGAGLSYNEQFF. The chain joins TRBV7-8 to TRBJ2-1, with D perhaps TRBD2 (6 bases). CDR1 and CDR2 (germline): SGHVS, FQNEAQ. V was clipped by 6 bases and J by 1 base, with 16 bases between them. The CDR3 has 16 residues. Filled out from reference TRBV7-8 and TRBJ2-1, the complete variable domain reads GAGVSQSPRYKVAKRGQDVALRCDPISGHVSLFWYQQALGQGPEFLTYFQNEAQLDKSGLPSDRFFAERPEGSVSTLKIQRTQQEDSAVYLCASSSGAGLSYNEQFFGPGTRLTVL.

The rearrangement uses TRBV12-3 or TRBV12-4 and TRBJ1-3; D ambiguous. CDR3 length: 13 residues. Trimming removed 2 bases at V and 8 bases at J, with 10 bases between. The CDR3 loop is CASSLPPRDTIYF. The DNA for the CDR3 is TGTGCCAGCAGTTTACCACCTAGGGACACCATATATTTT.

The V call is TRBV18, the J call TRBJ2-5, with D unclear. The germline V gene encodes CDR1 KGHSH and CDR2 LQKENI. The CDR3 is 11 amino acids. V shed 5 bases and J shed 0 bases, with 1 base lying between them. CDR3 bases: TGTGCCAGCTCAAACCAAGAGACCCAGTACTTC. Its translation is CASSNQETQYF. Full variable domain (remainder filled in from reference TRBV18 and TRBJ2-5): NAGVMQNPRHLVRRRGQEARLRCSPMKGHSHVYWYRQLPEEGLKFMVYLQKENIIDESGMPKERFSAEFPKEGPSILRIQQVVRGDSAAYFCASSNQETQYFGPGTRLLVL.

This chain links TRBV19 with TRBJ2-7; weak D call: TRBD2 (5 bases). Per the germline V gene, CDR1 is LNHDA and CDR2 is SQIVND (reference sequence). With 3 bases removed from V and 0 bases from J, the gap between germline ends came to 27 bases. The CDR3 consists of 20 residues. CDR3 in amino acids: CASSIDRPHHDGRGSYEQYF. CDR3 DNA sequence: TGTGCCAGTAGTATTGATCGCCCGCACCACGATGGACGGGGCTCCTACGAGCAGTACTTC. The whole variable domain, filled in from reference TRBV19 and TRBJ2-7, reads DGGITQSPKYLFRKEGQNVTLSCEQNLNHDAMYWYRQDPGQGLRLIYYSQIVNDFQKGDIAEGYSVSREKKESFPLTVTSAQKNPTAFYLCASSIDRPHHDGRGSYEQYFGPGTRLTVT.

The J gene is TRBJ1-3, the V gene TRBV7-6; no reliable D call. CDR3 length: 14 residues. Trimming left V 5 bases short and J 3 bases short, with 11 bases between. CDR1 is SGHVS and CDR2 is FNYEAQ in the germline V gene. CDR3 region: CASSLSNGGNTIYF. The CDR3, as DNA: TGTGCCAGCAGCCTTAGTAATGGTGGAAACACCATATATTTT.

CDR3 region: CASSSKPPGTQYF. The CDR3 DNA follows: TGTGCCAGCAGCTCCAAACCCCCCGGTACGCAGTATTTT. This chain links TRBV11-3 with TRBJ2-3, with D hard to call. The germline V gene encodes CDR1 SGHNT and CDR2 YENEEA. The CDR3 sequence is 13 residues long. Trimming took off 4 bases at V and 8 bases at J, with 13 bases between the two ends.

J is TRBJ1-2 and V is TRBV7-2; unclear D gene. The CDR3 sequence is 13 residues long. Germline V gene data show CDR1 as SGHTA and CDR2 as FQGNSA. Trimming took 1 base from V and 8 from J, leaving 11 bases between them. In DNA, the CDR3 is TGTGCCAGCAGCTTAGTGATTGGGGAGGGCTACACCTTC. This gives the protein CASSLVIGEGYTF.

The chain has TRBV28 and TRBJ1-3; a weak D match, TRBD1 (5 bases). CDR3 length equals 20 residues. The germline gives CDR1 MDHEN, CDR2 SYDVKM. Trimming pared 3 bases from V and 0 bases from J, leaving 24 bases between. The CDR3: CASSFETTAFLSSSGNTIYF. The CDR3 DNA is TGTGCCAGCAGTTTCGAGACGACAGCTTTCCTATCGAGCTCTGGAAACACCATATATTTT.

CDR3 DNA sequence: TGCGCCAGCAGCATCGAAATGAACACTGAAGCTTTCTTT. Translation gives CASSIEMNTEAFF. J is TRBJ1-1 and V is TRBV5-1; D not resolved. The V gene lost 4 bases and the J gene lost 0 bases, with 7 bases spanning the gap. Germline V lookup: CDR1 SGHRS, CDR2 YFSETQ. CDR3 size: 13 residues.

This rearrangement joins TRBV6-6 to TRBJ1-1; perhaps TRBD1 as D (5 bases). The CDR3 loop spans 15 amino acids. With 4 bases removed from V and 5 bases from J, the gap between germline ends came to 17 bases. CDR1 and CDR2 (germline): MNHNY, SVGAGI (reference sequence). The CDR3 here is CASSSRTAGGTEAFF. CDR3 DNA: TGTGCCAGCAGTTCCCGGACGGCTGGGGGAACTGAAGCTTTCTTT.

The chain carries TRBV19 and TRBJ1-5; no definite D call. Germline V gene sequence: CDR1 LNHDA, CDR2 SQIVND (reference sequence). V dropped 4 bases and J dropped 0 bases, with 10 bases sitting between them. CDR3 length: 15 residues. For the CDR3, the DNA is TGTGCCAGTAGTACGGGTCCCTATAGCAATCAGCCCCAGCATTTT. This sequence encodes CASSTGPYSNQPQHF.

This sequence joins TRBV5-8 and TRBJ1-4; TRBD1 is a possible D gene (6 bases). Germline CDR1 and CDR2: SGHTS and YDEGEE. The CDR3 has 20 amino acids. Trimming stripped 0 bases from V and 5 bases from J, with 26 bases between. CDR3 loop: CASSLARGGANALKNEKLFF. In DNA form, the CDR3 reads TGTGCCAGCAGCTTGGCGCGGGGGGGGGCGAACGCCCTCAAGAATGAAAAACTGTTTTTT.

J is TRBJ1-2 and V is TRBV7-9; unclear D gene. Trimming left V 7 bases short and J 0 bases short, with 12 bases between. Germline values: CDR1 SEHNR, CDR2 FQNEAQ (reference sequence). The CDR3 consists of 14 residues. The CDR3 protein is CASTHRLANYGYTF. The CDR3 DNA sequence: TGTGCCAGCACGCATCGGTTAGCTAACTATGGCTACACCTTC.

The chain combines TRBV18 with TRBJ1-1; D is possibly TRBD1 (6 bases). The CDR3 spans 14 residues. The V gene's germline CDR1 is KGHSH and CDR2 LQKENI. The germline V and J ends were trimmed by 0 bases and 5 bases, with 10 bases remaining between them. Here the CDR3 DNA reads TGTGCCAGCTCACCACCCAGGGGAAGGACTGAAGCTTTCTTT. This encodes CASSPPRGRTEAFF.

The CDR3 sequence: CASSPGTTNTEAFF. The CDR3 bases are TGTGCCAGCAGCCCGGGGACGACGAACACTGAAGCTTTCTTT. The chain carries TRBV3-1 (or the pseudogene TRBV3-2) and TRBJ1-1, with a tentative D call TRBD1 (5 bases). Trimming stripped 4 bases from V and 1 base from J, with 10 bases between. The CDR3 consists of 14 residues. CDR1 LGHDT and CDR2 YNNKEL come from the germline V gene (reference sequence).

The gene calls are TRBV10-2 and TRBJ2-1; TRBD2 agrees at 9 bases. The CDR3 totals 14 residues. V shed 7 bases, J shed 6 bases, and the junction held 7 bases outside the gene matches. Germline V CDR1 and CDR2: WSHSY, SAAADI. CDR3 region: CASTKAGGGNEQFF. The CDR3 DNA is TGCGCCAGCACTAAAGCGGGGGGCGGCAATGAGCAGTTCTTC.

The chain combines TRBV27 with TRBJ2-2; D is undetermined. CDR1 is MNHEY and CDR2 is SMNVEV in the germline V gene (reference sequence). V gave up 5 bases and J gave up 1 base, with 2 bases separating them. The CDR3 loop spans 12 amino acids. This CDR3 reads CASSGNTGELFF. For the CDR3, the DNA is TGTGCCAGCAGTGGGAACACCGGGGAGCTGTTTTTT.

This chain links TRBV19 with TRBJ1-5; TRBD1 matches 7 bases. The trim removed 9 bases at V and 4 bases at J, leaving 6 bases unmatched. The CDR3 covers 13 residues. Germline V gene sequence: CDR1 LNHDA, CDR2 SQIVND (reference sequence). CDR3 sequence: CASGTDKNQPQHF. CDR3 sequence (DNA): TGTGCCAGCGGGACAGACAAAAATCAGCCCCAGCATTTT.

This clone occurred once. The J gene is TRBJ2-7, the V gene TRBV11-1; 10 bases line up with TRBD2. The V segment lost 1 base and the J segment 2 bases; nucleotides outside the gene matches: 5. The CDR3 runs to 16 residues. Germline loops: CDR1 SGHAT, CDR2 FQDESV (reference sequence). This CDR3 reads CASSLEGLAAPYEQYF. For the CDR3, the DNA is TGTGCCAGCAGCTTAGAAGGACTAGCGGCTCCCTACGAGCAGTACTTC.

The V call is TRBV7-8, the J call TRBJ2-3; weak D call: TRBD2 (6 bases). V shed 4 bases and J shed 0 bases, with 17 bases lying between them. There are 17 residues in the CDR3. Looked up from germline, CDR1 is SGHVS and CDR2 is FQNEAQ. The CDR3 spells CASSSPIAVTSTDTQYF. CDR3 DNA sequence: TGTGCCAGCAGCTCCCCTATAGCGGTTACTAGCACAGATACGCAGTATTTT.

The V gene is TRBV28, the J gene TRBJ2-7; TRBD1 is a possible D gene (6 bases). The V gene's germline CDR1 is MDHEN and CDR2 SYDVKM. CDR3 size: 14 residues. V was clipped by 6 bases and J by 2 bases, with 14 bases between them. The CDR3 reads CASSPLRTAYEQYF. CDR3 DNA: TGTGCCAGCAGCCCCCTGCGGACAGCCTACGAGCAGTACTTC. Together with reference TRBV28 and TRBJ2-7, the CDR3 gives the full variable domain: DVKVTQSSRYLVKRTGEKVFLECVQDMDHENMFWYRQDPGLGLRLIYFSYDVKMKEKGDIPEGYSVSREKKERFSLILESASTNQTSMYLCASSPLRTAYEQYFGPGTRLTVT.

In this sample, this clone turned up a few times. The CDR3 DNA is TGTGCCAGCAGCCCAATCCCGGGGGTCACTGAAGCTTTCTTT. Its protein product is CASSPIPGVTEAFF. The chain uses TRBV7-3 and TRBJ1-1, with D possibly TRBD1 on 5 matching bases. Looked up from germline, CDR1 is SGHTA and CDR2 is FQGTGA. Between the trimmed V and J ends, which lost 5 bases and 4 bases, there was a span of 14 bases. There are 14 residues in the CDR3.

The chain is built from TRBV5-1 and TRBJ1-3; 7 nucleotides line up with TRBD1. Looked up from germline, CDR1 is SGHRS and CDR2 is YFSETQ. This CDR3 region has 16 residues. J gave up 0 bases and V 8 bases, and 11 bases lay outside the gene matches. CDR3 protein: CARVTGETASGNTIYF. The DNA for the CDR3 is TGCGCCAGGGTAACAGGGGAGACTGCCTCTGGAAACACCATATATTTT.

The chain joins TRBV14 to TRBJ1-6, with 9 bases matching TRBD1. The germline gives CDR1 SGHDN, CDR2 FVKESK. After removal of 5 bases from V and 7 bases from J, the junction contained 6 bases not matched to a gene. This CDR3 is 15 amino acids long. In nucleotides, the CDR3 is TGTGCCAGCAGCTCCTTCGGACAGGGGAATTCACCCCTCCACTTT. It encodes CASSSFGQGNSPLHF.